These 9 T cell receptor beta chains were sequenced from one sample in a study of T cells in Graves' hyperthyroidism and ophthalmopathy. Amplified regions were TCR beta CDR3 sequences from RNA transcripts. Initially, a first-round RT-PCR of the TCR CDR3 employed the HTBI primer set. MiXCR, applied by TCRdb to the multiplex PCR reads, yields one record per CDR3 protein. The sample holds roughly 500,000 distinct CDR3 sequences, over 35% seen once. The sample taken for sequencing was peripheral blood or thyroid tissue (not recorded which). The origin of the receptors is an adult woman with Graves' disease, either hyperthyroidism or ophthalmopathy (not recorded which).

This clonotype came up many times. The chain recombines TRBV27 with TRBJ1-1; D unclear. Trimming left V 0 bases short and J 0 bases short, with 8 bases between. The CDR3 contains 15 residues. Looked up from germline, CDR1 is MNHEY and CDR2 is SMNVEV (reference sequence). CDR3 sequence (DNA): TGTGCCAGCAGTTTATCGGGGAACTTGAACACTGAAGCTTTCTTT. Protein product: CASSLSGNLNTEAFF.

This clonotype was recorded at least ten times. The genes are TRBV2 and TRBJ2-2; 8 bases line up with TRBD1. Looked up from germline, CDR1 is SNHLY and CDR2 is FYNNEI. The CDR3 extends over 15 amino acids. V trimming: 6 bases; J trimming: 3 bases; junction bases outside the gene matches: 6. This chain's CDR3 is CASSLAGGDTGELFF. The CDR3 DNA is TGTGCCAGCAGCCTGGCAGGGGGCGACACCGGGGAGCTGTTTTTT.

The genes are TRBV29-1 and TRBJ2-7; a possible D gene is TRBD2 (6 bases). Germline values: CDR1 SQVTM, CDR2 ANQGSEA. V was cut by 4 bases and J by 5 bases, with 12 bases left in between. The CDR3 length is 12 residues. CDR3 sequence: CSVVAGTNEQYF. CDR3 nucleotides: TGCAGCGTTGTTGCGGGGACCAACGAGCAGTACTTC.

The CDR3 reads CARAGLNQPQHF. The DNA of the CDR3 is TGTGCTAGGGCGGGCCTCAATCAGCCCCAGCATTTT. The gene calls are TRBV10-3 and TRBJ1-5; unclear D gene. Germline values: CDR1 ENHRY, CDR2 SYGVKD. CDR3 length: 12 residues.

The chain uses TRBV7-2 and TRBJ1-1; TRBD1 might be the D (6 bases). Deletions cut 4 bases from V and 5 bases from J, with 20 bases between. This CDR3 contains 16 residues. CDR1 and CDR2 (germline): SGHTA, FQGNSA. DNA of the CDR3: TGTGCCAGCAGCTCCGTCCACAGGGCTAGTGTGACTGAAGCTTTCTTT. Encoded protein: CASSSVHRASVTEAFF.

This clonotype was counted at least ten times. This sequence joins TRBV28 and TRBJ2-5; D may be TRBD2 (5 bases). CDR3 length: 14 residues. Deletions cut 4 bases from V and 2 bases from J, with 11 bases between. Germline CDR1 reads MDHEN; CDR2 reads SYDVKM. DNA of the CDR3: TGTGCCAGCAGTTCAGGACTGAGGCAAGAGACCCAGTACTTC. Protein sequence: CASSSGLRQETQYF.

The chain uses TRBV2 and TRBJ2-6, with TRBD1 matching over 9 bases. Losses at the gene ends were 6 bases for V and 1 base for J; bases not matched to a gene: 4. Germline-derived CDR1 and CDR2 are SNHLY and FYNNEI. The CDR3 totals 16 residues. CDR3: CASRRDRESGANVLTF. As DNA, the CDR3 is TGTGCCAGCAGACGGGACAGGGAATCTGGGGCCAACGTCCTGACTTTC.

Regarding this clonotype: The conserved phenylalanine or tryptophan is not found at the CDR3 terminus, so this likely reflects a read error. The chain has TRBV7-8 and TRBJ1-1; no clear D. CDR1 is SGHVS and CDR2 is FQNEAQ in the germline V gene. The CDR3 has 14 amino acids. The V end was cut by 2 bases, the J end by 3 bases, with 10 bases between. CDR3 sequence (DNA): TGTGCCAGCAGCTTATTGGGTGATGACACTGAAGCTTTCCTT. Translating it yields CASSLLGDDTEAFL.

This clonotype was found many times. The chain employs TRBV12-3 or TRBV12-4 and TRBJ2-5; D possibly corresponds to TRBD1 (6 bases). The germline V and J ends were trimmed by 6 bases and 7 bases, with 21 bases remaining between them. The CDR3 has 15 residues. CDR3 nucleotide sequence: TGTGCCAGCAGCATGACAGGAGACCGCCGAGTGACCCAGTACTTC. Its protein product is CASSMTGDRRVTQYF.